This T cell receptor beta chain was sequenced for a study of blood T cell repertoires in COVID-19. Across the whole study: PBMCs, B-cell-depleted T cells, or T cells were the source of the cDNA or gDNA that made up the material.

The Seattle patients, enrolled during active infection, were followed longitudinally. Per the study methods: How many nucleated cells were present was estimated from reference gene primer amplification. Sequencing was performed with immunoSEQ multiplex PCR; in TCRdb, only in-frame clones are kept and a portion is missing. V, J and clone size were drawn from that table, and D and trimming were deduced from the DNA. The repertoire holds 250,000 or so clones, with around 87% as singletons. Trimming at V came to 6 bases and at J to 7 bases, leaving 6 bases not matched to a gene. CDR1 and CDR2 from the germline V gene are MNHNY and SVGAGI (reference sequence). This CDR3 is built from 14 residues.

This chain connects TRBV6-6 to TRBJ2-2; 9 nucleotides align to TRBD2. Sequenced: peripheral blood. The source is a woman aged 55 to 70 with COVID-19, enrolled during active disease. In DNA form, the CDR3 reads TGTGCCAGCAGACTCGGACTAGCGTTCGGGGAGCTGTTTTTT. Encoded protein: CASRLGLAFGELFF.